The rows below give T cell receptor beta chains drawn from one sample of a study of blood T cell repertoires in COVID-19. TCRdb keeps only in-frame clones here, not all; method: immunoSEQ multiplex PCR. Of hundreds of thousands of clones in the sample, roughly 85% were seen once. Sequenced input: peripheral blood. These receptors were taken from a woman in her twenties or thirties with active or convalescent COVID-19. CDR3s include the opening cysteine and the closing phenylalanine or tryptophan. The D gene is left open where the match is weak. Some rows have no size entry. The others give once, few or many, or a class for an expanded clone.

TRBJ1-3	NA	NA	TRBV19	TGTGCCAGTAGATCCCAGGAATCTGGAAACACCATATATTTT	CASRSQESGNTIYF
TRBJ2-5	NA	NA	TRBV4-2	TGTGCCAGCAGCCAAGGCCCTGCGGGGGCACAAGAGACCCAGTACTTC	CASSQGPAGAQETQYF
TRBJ2-7	NA	NA	TRBV7-9	TGTGCCAGCGGCGTACAGTACGAGCAGTACTTC	CASGVQYEQYF
TRBJ1-2	NA	TRBD1	TRBV6-5	TGTGCCACCAACCCCGGGCCAGGGGGTGGCTACACCTTC	CATNPGPGGGYTF
TRBJ2-1	once	NA	TRBV11-3	TGTGCCAGCAGCTTAGCGGGAGCCTACAATGAGCAGTTCTTC	CASSLAGAYNEQFF
TRBJ2-1	few	TRBD2	TRBV6-4	TGTGCCAGCAGTCAGACTAGCGGGGACCACAATGAGCAGTTCTTC	CASSQTSGDHNEQFF
TRBJ1-1	few	TRBD1	TRBV7-9	TGTGCCAGCAGCCCCGCCGACAGGGACGGGAACACTGAAGCTTTCTTT	CASSPADRDGNTEAFF
TRBJ1-2	NA	NA	TRBV2	TGTGCCAGCAGTGACCAAATGGGGAGGTGGACTGACACTTATGGCTACACCTTC	CASSDQMGRWTDTYGYTF
TRBJ1-2	NA	NA	TRBV5-6	TGTGCCAGCAGCGACTTATCGGGGGGGCACTATGGCTACACCTTC	CASSDLSGGHYGYTF
TRBJ2-1	NA	TRBD1	TRBV6-5	TGTGCCAGCAGAGCGGACAGGGGCAATGAGCAGTTCTTC	CASRADRGNEQFF
TRBJ1-4	NA	TRBD1	TRBV6-5	TGTGCCAGCAGTTACTCGACAGGGGCAACTAATGAAAAACTGTTTTTT	CASSYSTGATNEKLFF
TRBJ1-5	NA	NA	TRBV12-3/TRBV12-4	TGTGCCAGCAGTTCCAGCGCCGTTGTGCCCCAGCATTTT	CASSSSAVVPQHF
TRBJ1-1	NA	NA	TRBV7-6	TGTGCCAGCAGCAGAGGACCTCAGGGGACGAACACTGAAGCTTTCTTT	CASSRGPQGTNTEAFF
TRBJ1-5	NA	NA	TRBV2	TGTGCCAGCAGTGGACAGAAATATCAGCCCCAGCATTTT	CASSGQKYQPQHF
TRBJ1-5	NA	TRBD1	TRBV4-2	TGTGCCAGCAGCCAGGAGCAGACAGGGAACAATCAGCCCCAGCATTTT	CASSQEQTGNNQPQHF
TRBJ2-3	NA	NA	TRBV25-1	TGTGCCAGCAGTGATCATAGGGGAGGTGCAGATACGCAGTATTTT	CASSDHRGGADTQYF
TRBJ2-5	NA	TRBD2	TRBV7-2	TGTGCCAGCAGCTTAGCAGGACTAGCGGGGGCAGAGACCCAGTACTTC	CASSLAGLAGAETQYF
TRBJ2-2	NA	NA	TRBV9	TGTGCCAGCAGCGTAGACGCAGGTCGCACCGGGGAGCTGTTTTTT	CASSVDAGRTGELFF
TRBJ1-1	once	NA	TRBV12-3/TRBV12-4	TGTGCCAGCAGTTCTCAGGGTTGGACTGAAGCTTTCTTT	CASSSQGWTEAFF
TRBJ1-2	NA	NA	TRBV4-2	TGTGCCAGCAGCCAAGAAGAAGGAGCTAACTATGGCTACACCTTC	CASSQEEGANYGYTF
TRBJ2-2	NA	TRBD2	TRBV5-4	TGTGCCAGCAGCAGGACTAGCGGGGCGAACACCGGGGAGCTGTTTTTT	CASSRTSGANTGELFF
TRBJ1-1	NA	NA	TRBV10-1	TGCGCCAGCAGACCCCATGGAGGGACTGAAGCTTTCTTT	CASRPHGGTEAFF
TRBJ1-6	NA	TRBD1	TRBV9	TGTGCCAGCAGCTCCGGGACAGGGGTTTCACCCCTCCACTTT	CASSSGTGVSPLHF
TRBJ2-1	NA	TRBD2	TRBV6-5	TGTGCCAGCAGTCCCATAGCGGGGGGGGTTTTTGAGCAGTTCTTC	CASSPIAGGVFEQFF
TRBJ2-7	NA	TRBD2	TRBV9	TGTGCCAGCAGCCCGGAGGCTAGCGGCTACGAGCAGTACTTC	CASSPEASGYEQYF
TRBJ2-4	NA	NA	TRBV21-1	TGTGCCAGCAGCAAACTAAGGGGGCTATATCCGAGAAACATTCAGTACTTC	CASSKLRGLYPRNIQYF
TRBJ2-3	NA	TRBD2	TRBV7-9	TGTGCCAGCAGCTCTAACCCCGTAGCGGGGGGGCGCACAGATACGCAGTATTTT	CASSSNPVAGGRTDTQYF
TRBJ1-2	NA	NA	TRBV2	TGTGCCAGCAGTGAATCAGCGACTTTCGGGGGCTACACCTTC	CASSESATFGGYTF
TRBJ2-2	NA	TRBD2	TRBV15	TGTGCCACCAGCAGAGATCTTGCGGGGGGGCATACCGGGGAGCTGTTTTTT	CATSRDLAGGHTGELFF
TRBJ2-7	NA	NA	TRBV6-1	TGTGCCAGCAGTGAAAGAGGTTTAACCGGCTCCTACGAGCAGTACTTC	CASSERGLTGSYEQYF
TRBJ2-7	NA	NA	TRBV4-1	TGCGCCAGCAGCCAATCATCGGGCTCCACTGCGGGCGAGCAGTACTTC	CASSQSSGSTAGEQYF
TRBJ1-6	NA	TRBD1	TRBV6-1	TGTGCCAGCAGTGATATGACAGGGGGCAATTCACCCCTCCACTTT	CASSDMTGGNSPLHF
TRBJ1-1	few	NA	TRBV3-1/TRBV3-2	TGTGCCAGCAGCCAAGGGGGAGGTAGACCTGAAGCTTTCTTT	CASSQGGGRPEAFF
TRBJ2-7	NA	TRBD2	TRBV9	TGTGCCAGTTCGGGGGGGCCAACTTCCGAGCAGTACTTC	CASSGGPTSEQYF
TRBJ2-7	NA	TRBD2	TRBV12-3/TRBV12-4	TGTGCCAGCAAGATAGCGGGGGGGGCGGAGCAGTACTTC	CASKIAGGAEQYF
TRBJ1-6	NA	NA	TRBV2	TGTGCCAGCAGTGTACAGGGAGCCTATAATTCACCCCTCCACTTT	CASSVQGAYNSPLHF
TRBJ1-5	NA	NA	TRBV18	TGTGCCAGCTCACCAGGGGCAGAATCACTGCCCCAGCATTTT	CASSPGAESLPQHF
TRBJ1-2	NA	NA	TRBV2	TGTGCCAGCAGCCCGGACAGTAACTATGGCTACACCTTC	CASSPDSNYGYTF
TRBJ2-7	NA	NA	TRBV7-9	TGTGCCAGCAGCTTACAATCCTACGAGCAGTACTTC	CASSLQSYEQYF
TRBJ1-5	NA	NA	TRBV30	TGTGCCTGGAGTCTACCTTCTCGAGGCAATCAGCCCCAGCATTTT	CAWSLPSRGNQPQHF
TRBJ1-2	NA	NA	TRBV28	TGTGCCAGCAGCGAACTACTTACTAGCCGGGACTTAAACTATGGCTACACCTTC	CASSELLTSRDLNYGYTF
TRBJ1-2	NA	TRBD1	TRBV18	TGTGCCAGCTCACCGCGACAGGGGGTCTATGGCTACACCTTC	CASSPRQGVYGYTF
TRBJ1-1	NA	NA	TRBV4-2	TGTGCCAGCAGCCAAGAACAGGATCCAAACACTGAAGCTTTCTTT	CASSQEQDPNTEAFF
TRBJ1-2	NA	TRBD1	TRBV6-1	TGTGCCAGCAGTGAAGGCAGGGGGTTGAGCTACACCTTC	CASSEGRGLSYTF
TRBJ1-2	NA	NA	TRBV4-1	TGCGCCAGCAGCCCCCGACAGGATGCTTACTATGGCTACACCTTC	CASSPRQDAYYGYTF
TRBJ2-2	NA	TRBD2	TRBV19	TGTGCCAGTACCTCCAGGCTAGCGGGAGCTAACACCGGGGAGCTGTTTTTT	CASTSRLAGANTGELFF
TRBJ2-7	NA	NA	TRBV19	TGTGCCAGTAGTATACTCCCGGGTTCTGGGTCCTACGAGCAGTACTTC	CASSILPGSGSYEQYF